This TCR beta chain was retrieved from a study of patients and donors after allogeneic stem cell transplantation. One entry per CDR3 protein results from TCRdb running MiXCR on the RT-PCR reads. The repertoire holds about 960,000 distinct CDR3 sequences, with about a sixth as singletons. CDR1 and CDR2 from the germline V gene are ENHRY and SYGVKD. With 7 bases clipped from V and 6 bases from J, the junction kept 5 bases outside the gene matches. CDR3 length: 13 amino acids. The chain joins TRBV10-3 to TRBJ2-7; TRBD2 matches at 11 bases. This TCR was sampled from a human donor who was either an allogeneic HSCT recipient or a stem cell or donor lymphocyte infusion donor (not recorded which). It is not recorded whose cells these are; they may come from a transplant donor. Sequenced input: blood, either unsorted or a sorted T cell fraction (not recorded which). The CDR3: CAITELAGAEQYF. Here the CDR3 DNA reads TGTGCCATCACAGAACTAGCGGGAGCCGAGCAGTACTTC.